This paragraph covers one TCR beta chain sequence. Its antigen is currently unknown. This entry belongs to a study of shared clonotypes between healthy human individuals. Findings and limits, study-wide: Sequencing depth was predicted to influence how clonotypes are shared among donors. The sampled material consisted only of blood, and tissue repertoires are likely to differ.

Trimming took off 5 bases at V and 10 bases at J, with 20 bases between the two ends. CDR3 length: 15 residues. CDR1 and CDR2 from the germline V gene are SGHVS and FNYEAQ. At deep level, the assay was performed. This table comes from immunoSEQ multiplex PCR, and its TCRdb copy is limited to in-frame clones, with some not included. The data contain over a million clones, about 98.5% of them singletons. The specimen sequenced was naive CD4+ T cells sorted from blood. Subset reported: CD45RA+ positively selected. This TCR was recovered from a man aged 30 to 39 in good health. The chain couples TRBV7-6 to TRBJ2-2; TRBD2 is a possible D gene (6 bases). Written as DNA, the CDR3 is TGTGCCAGCAGCCCGCGAGGACGGGAGCTCGTGGAGCTGTTTTTT. As protein: CASSPRGRELVELFF.